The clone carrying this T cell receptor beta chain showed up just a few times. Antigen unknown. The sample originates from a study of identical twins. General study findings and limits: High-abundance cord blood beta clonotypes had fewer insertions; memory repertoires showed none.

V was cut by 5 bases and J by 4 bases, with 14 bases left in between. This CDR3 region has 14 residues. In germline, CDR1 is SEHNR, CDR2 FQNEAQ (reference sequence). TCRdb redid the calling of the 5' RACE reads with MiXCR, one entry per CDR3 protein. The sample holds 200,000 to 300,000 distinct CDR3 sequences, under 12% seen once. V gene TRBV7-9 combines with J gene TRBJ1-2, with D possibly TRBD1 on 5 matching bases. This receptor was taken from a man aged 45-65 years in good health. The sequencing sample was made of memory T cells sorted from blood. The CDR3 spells CASSTPDISYGYTF. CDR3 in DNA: TGTGCCAGCAGCACCCCGGACATTAGCTATGGCTACACCTTC.